These T cell receptor beta chains were read from a single sample in a study of cytomegalovirus exposure and HLA in healthy donors. Clones were read by immunoSEQ multiplex PCR, and TCRdb kept only the in-frame ones, dropping some. In the table there are 85,000 to 100,000 clones, under 75% of which are singletons. The sample taken for sequencing was PBMCs. These receptors originate from a human donor in good health. The CDR3 runs from the conserved cysteine through the conserved F or W. Each record gives: J gene, D gene, V gene, clone size, CDR3 DNA, CDR3 protein. D genes are given only for firm matches. Where a row states a size, it is once, few, many or the class of an expanded clone; other rows omit it.

j_gene: TRBJ1-1
d_gene: .
v_gene: TRBV29-1
abundance: .
CDR3nt: TGCAGTGCTCATCTCGGGCGGGCGGCTTTCTTT
CDR3aa: CSAHLGRAAFF

j_gene: TRBJ2-7
d_gene: .
v_gene: TRBV7-2
abundance: .
CDR3nt: TGTGCCAGCAGCTTAGTCAGGGGCCCAACCTACGAGCAGTACTTC
CDR3aa: CASSLVRGPTYEQYF

j_gene: TRBJ1-3
d_gene: .
v_gene: TRBV4-3
abundance: few
CDR3nt: TGCGCCAGCAGCCAAGGACAGCTCTCTGGAAACACCATATATTTT
CDR3aa: CASSQGQLSGNTIYF

j_gene: TRBJ1-4
d_gene: .
v_gene: TRBV7-6
abundance: .
CDR3nt: TGTGCCAGCAGCCCCCCAGGGGCGGGTGAAAAACTGTTTTTT
CDR3aa: CASSPPGAGEKLFF

j_gene: TRBJ1-5
d_gene: TRBD1
v_gene: TRBV2
abundance: few
CDR3nt: TGTGCCAGCAGTGGGGACAGGGGTTCCAATCAGCCCCAGCATTTT
CDR3aa: CASSGDRGSNQPQHF

j_gene: TRBJ2-7
d_gene: TRBD2
v_gene: TRBV2
abundance: .
CDR3nt: TGTGCCAGCAATCGCGTCGGACTAGCGTCTTACGAGCAGTACTTC
CDR3aa: CASNRVGLASYEQYF

j_gene: TRBJ2-1
d_gene: TRBD2
v_gene: TRBV9
abundance: few
CDR3nt: TGTGCCAGCAGCGTTGGGGCGGGGGGTTACAATGAGCAGTTCTTC
CDR3aa: CASSVGAGGYNEQFF

j_gene: TRBJ2-7
d_gene: TRBD2
v_gene: TRBV4-1
abundance: few
CDR3nt: TGCGCCAGCAGCCAAGATCGGGAGGGTGGCGAGCAGTACTTC
CDR3aa: CASSQDREGGEQYF

j_gene: TRBJ2-2
d_gene: .
v_gene: TRBV5-1
abundance: .
CDR3nt: TGCGCCAGCAGCTTGGCCTCGAACACCGGGGAGCTGTTTTTT
CDR3aa: CASSLASNTGELFF

j_gene: TRBJ2-2
d_gene: .
v_gene: TRBV30
abundance: .
CDR3nt: TGTGCCTGGACGGGGATCGAGCCGGGCGAGCTGTTTTTT
CDR3aa: CAWTGIEPGELFF

j_gene: TRBJ2-2
d_gene: .
v_gene: TRBV7-6
abundance: .
CDR3nt: TGTGCCAGCAGCAGCATTGAGGCCGGGGAGCTGTTTTTT
CDR3aa: CASSSIEAGELFF

j_gene: TRBJ2-7
d_gene: .
v_gene: TRBV5-6
abundance: .
CDR3nt: TGTGCCAGCACCAGACACGAATACGAGCAGTACTTC
CDR3aa: CASTRHEYEQYF

j_gene: TRBJ2-7
d_gene: TRBD1
v_gene: TRBV12-5
abundance: once
CDR3nt: TGTGCTAGTGGTATCGGGACAGCATTCTCCTACGAGCAGTACTTC
CDR3aa: CASGIGTAFSYEQYF

j_gene: TRBJ2-5
d_gene: TRBD1
v_gene: TRBV4-2
abundance: .
CDR3nt: TGTGCCAGCAGCCAGGGGACAGAACACCAAGAGACCCAGTACTTC
CDR3aa: CASSQGTEHQETQYF

j_gene: TRBJ2-2
d_gene: .
v_gene: TRBV27
abundance: .
CDR3nt: TGTGCCAGCAGTTTCCTGCGGGGGCGAACCGGGGAGCTGTTTTTT
CDR3aa: CASSFLRGRTGELFF

j_gene: TRBJ1-2
d_gene: TRBD1
v_gene: TRBV9
abundance: few
CDR3nt: TGTGCCAGCAGCTTGACAGGGTGGGACGGCTACACCTTC
CDR3aa: CASSLTGWDGYTF

j_gene: TRBJ2-1
d_gene: TRBD1
v_gene: TRBV2
abundance: once
CDR3nt: TGTGCCAGCAATACCGGGACAGGGGGCCTCTTCGTGGGCAATGAGCAGTTCTTC
CDR3aa: CASNTGTGGLFVGNEQFF

j_gene: TRBJ2-2
d_gene: TRBD2
v_gene: TRBV2
abundance: few
CDR3nt: TGTGCCAGCAAACTAGCGGGGAACACCGGGGAGCTGTTTTTT
CDR3aa: CASKLAGNTGELFF

j_gene: TRBJ2-1
d_gene: .
v_gene: TRBV2
abundance: .
CDR3nt: TGTGCCAGCAGTGGACAGCCTCGAAGCCTCGGGGAGCAGTTCTTC
CDR3aa: CASSGQPRSLGEQFF

j_gene: TRBJ2-5
d_gene: .
v_gene: TRBV7-6
abundance: .
CDR3nt: TGTGCCAGCAGCCCGAGCGGTCTCGGGACCCAGTACTTC
CDR3aa: CASSPSGLGTQYF

j_gene: TRBJ2-7
d_gene: TRBD2
v_gene: TRBV5-5
abundance: .
CDR3nt: TGTGCCAGCAGCTTTGGGGATAGCGGGGGCCACCGGTACTTC
CDR3aa: CASSFGDSGGHRYF

j_gene: TRBJ2-7
d_gene: .
v_gene: TRBV5-1
abundance: .
CDR3nt: TGCGCCAGCAGCTTGGAGAGCTACGAGCAGTACTTC
CDR3aa: CASSLESYEQYF

j_gene: TRBJ2-5
d_gene: .
v_gene: TRBV29-1
abundance: .
CDR3nt: TGCAGCGTTGGGGCAGGCCAAGAGACCCAGTACTTC
CDR3aa: CSVGAGQETQYF

j_gene: TRBJ1-2
d_gene: .
v_gene: TRBV29-1
abundance: .
CDR3nt: TGCAGCGTTGAGTCTCCTATCTATGGCTACACCTTC
CDR3aa: CSVESPIYGYTF

j_gene: TRBJ1-2
d_gene: .
v_gene: TRBV30
abundance: .
CDR3nt: TGTGCCTGGAGTGTACGTAGGGGATACGGCTACACCTTC
CDR3aa: CAWSVRRGYGYTF

j_gene: TRBJ1-2
d_gene: .
v_gene: TRBV2
abundance: .
CDR3nt: TGTGCCAGCAGTGACGATGGGGGCAGGGCTAACTATGGCTACACCTTC
CDR3aa: CASSDDGGRANYGYTF

j_gene: TRBJ2-7
d_gene: TRBD1
v_gene: TRBV7-9
abundance: .
CDR3nt: TGTGCCAGCAGGGGAACGGGACAGGGCTATTACGAGCAGTACTTC
CDR3aa: CASRGTGQGYYEQYF

j_gene: TRBJ2-7
d_gene: .
v_gene: TRBV5-1
abundance: few
CDR3nt: TGCGCCAGCAGCTCCGGAACAGCCCACGAGCAGTACTTC
CDR3aa: CASSSGTAHEQYF

j_gene: TRBJ2-2
d_gene: TRBD1
v_gene: TRBV29-1
abundance: few
CDR3nt: TGCAGCGCTCACAGACAGGGGGCGGCCGGGGAGCTGTTTTTT
CDR3aa: CSAHRQGAAGELFF

j_gene: TRBJ1-1
d_gene: .
v_gene: TRBV7-6
abundance: .
CDR3nt: TGTGCCAGCAGCTTCAAAAGGGGGGGTGAAGCTTTCTTT
CDR3aa: CASSFKRGGEAFF

j_gene: TRBJ2-7
d_gene: TRBD1
v_gene: TRBV19
abundance: .
CDR3nt: TGTGCCAGTAGTATAGGGACAGGCCCCCTCTACGAGCAGTACTTC
CDR3aa: CASSIGTGPLYEQYF

j_gene: TRBJ2-2
d_gene: .
v_gene: TRBV9
abundance: once
CDR3nt: TGTGCCAGCAGCGTCGGAGGGAACACCGGGGAGCTGTTTTTT
CDR3aa: CASSVGGNTGELFF

j_gene: TRBJ2-7
d_gene: TRBD1
v_gene: TRBV2
abundance: .
CDR3nt: TGTGCCAGCAGGAAGCAGGGGGTTACCTACGAGCAGTACTTC
CDR3aa: CASRKQGVTYEQYF

j_gene: TRBJ1-2
d_gene: .
v_gene: TRBV5-5
abundance: few
CDR3nt: TGTGCCAGCAGCTTGACAGATACTAACTATGGCTACACCTTC
CDR3aa: CASSLTDTNYGYTF

j_gene: TRBJ1-2
d_gene: TRBD1
v_gene: TRBV5-5
abundance: .
CDR3nt: TGTGCCAGCAGCTTGGGTTGGGGACAGGGTTTTTATGGCTACACCTTC
CDR3aa: CASSLGWGQGFYGYTF

j_gene: TRBJ2-5
d_gene: TRBD2
v_gene: TRBV4-1
abundance: few
CDR3nt: TGCGCCAGCAGCCGAGGGACTAGCGGGGCTGAGACCCAGTACTTC
CDR3aa: CASSRGTSGAETQYF

j_gene: TRBJ2-5
d_gene: TRBD2
v_gene: TRBV7-2
abundance: .
CDR3nt: TGTGCCAGCAGCTTAAGATGGGGGGGCCAAGAGACCCAGTACTTC
CDR3aa: CASSLRWGGQETQYF

j_gene: TRBJ1-6
d_gene: .
v_gene: TRBV5-6
abundance: .
CDR3nt: TGTGCCAGCAGCTTGGCTCCAGGATCGGGATCACCCCTCCACTTT
CDR3aa: CASSLAPGSGSPLHF